This entry describes one T cell receptor (beta chain). Different DNA sequences within this sample yield the same CDR3. The junction had 8 bases not matched to a gene; V was cut back by 1 base and J by 7 bases. Germline V gene lookup returns CDR1 SGHTA and CDR2 FQGNSA. The CDR3 is made up of 15 amino acids. This sample stems from a study of blood T cell repertoires in COVID-19. Authors' analysis steps: Nucleated cell number was recorded as an estimate derived from reference gene primer amplification. The protocol was immunoSEQ multiplex PCR, while the TCRdb copy is restricted to in-frame clones and leaves out a portion. Clone size and the V and J calls come from that table; the DNA yielded D and trimming. Here the sample spans approximately 42,000 clones, over 65% being singletons.

V and J are TRBV7-2 and TRBJ2-7, with 9 bases that match TRBD2. The receptor comes from an elderly man with acute or convalescent COVID-19. Material: peripheral blood. The CDR3 sequence: CASSLDAGGPGEQYF. The CDR3 region has the DNA TGTGCCAGCAGCTTAGACGCGGGAGGGCCGGGTGAGCAGTACTTC. Supplemented by reference TRBV7-2 and TRBJ2-7, the full variable domain reads GAGVSQSPSNKVTEKGKDVELRCDPISGHTALYWYRQSLGQGLEFLIYFQGNSAPDKSGLPSDRFSAERTGGSVSTLTIQRTQQEDSAVYLCASSLDAGGPGEQYFGPGTRLTVT.